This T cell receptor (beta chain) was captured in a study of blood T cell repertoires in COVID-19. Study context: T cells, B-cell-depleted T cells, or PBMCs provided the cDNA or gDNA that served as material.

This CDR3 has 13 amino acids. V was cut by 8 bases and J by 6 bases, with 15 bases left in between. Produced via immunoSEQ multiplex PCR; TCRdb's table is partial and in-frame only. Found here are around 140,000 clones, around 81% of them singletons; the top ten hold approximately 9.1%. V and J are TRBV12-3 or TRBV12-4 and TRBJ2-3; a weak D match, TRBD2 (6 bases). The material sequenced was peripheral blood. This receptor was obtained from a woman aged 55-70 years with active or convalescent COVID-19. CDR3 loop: CASRTRGWDTQYF. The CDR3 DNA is TGTGCCAGCCGGACTCGGGGGTGGGATACGCAGTATTTT.